This T cell receptor (beta chain) emerged from a study of shared clonotypes between healthy human individuals. As for the study in general: Each donor had three CD4 naive, three CD4 memory, two CD8 naive and one CD8 memory plate.

Germline V gene sequence: CDR1 SGHTA, CDR2 FQGTGA. This CDR3 comprises 13 residues. With 4 bases removed from V and 5 bases from J, the gap between germline ends came to 9 bases. This clone has a single count. Per sorted-subset replicate PCR, input was around 200 ng DNA, representing 30,000 to 35,000 T cell genomes. Using immunoSEQ multiplex PCR, the repertoire was profiled, and TCRdb retains in-frame clones only, with some absent. Among roughly 2 million clones listed, approximately 95% were seen once. The chain is built from TRBV7-3 and TRBJ2-1; D is unclear. This TCR came from a man between 18 and 29 years old in good health. The sequenced material came from naive CD4+ T cells sorted from blood. As for subset: CD45RA+ positively selected. The CDR3 region is CASSSARDNEQFF. The CDR3 nucleotides are TGTGCCAGCAGCTCCGCAAGAGACAATGAGCAGTTCTTC.